The 30 T cell receptor beta chains presented below share a single source sample, sequenced in a study of CD8 T cells in ankylosing spondylitis. TCRdb redid the calling of the 5' RACE reads with MiXCR, one entry per CDR3 protein. Of roughly 250,000 distinct CDR3 sequences listed, approximately 9% are singletons. Sequenced input: blood, either unsorted or a sorted T cell fraction (not recorded which). These TCRs come from a male donor with ankylosing spondylitis or in good health (not recorded which).

There are many counts of this clonotype. The rearrangement uses TRBV9 and TRBJ2-7, with 7 bases matching TRBD2. Germline V CDR1 and CDR2: SGDLS, YYNGEE. Trimming removed 0 bases from V and 7 bases from J; junction bases left unmatched: 10. The CDR3 extends over 15 amino acids. CDR3 region: CASSVGGTKDGEQYF. In nucleotides, the CDR3 is TGTGCCAGCAGCGTAGGTGGGACTAAGGATGGAGAGCAGTACTTC.

This clonotype appeared many times. The chain couples TRBV20-1 to TRBJ2-5; D unclear. Trimming left V 2 bases short and J 1 base short, with 5 bases between. Germline values: CDR1 DFQATT, CDR2 SNEGSKA (reference sequence). The CDR3 runs to 12 residues. CDR3 sequence: CSARISQETQYF. The CDR3 DNA reads as TGCAGTGCTAGAATAAGCCAAGAGACCCAGTACTTC.

Worth noting for this clonotype: A much larger clone differs from this one at a single base, so this may be a read error. The chain uses TRBV29-1 and TRBJ1-2, with 10 bases matching TRBD1. This CDR3 has 13 residues. Germline-derived CDR1 and CDR2 are SQVTM and ANQGSEA. This CDR3 is CSVVRTGGDGCTF. The CDR3 bases are TGCAGCGTTGTTCGGACAGGGGGGGATGGCTGCACCTTC. The whole variable domain, filled in from reference TRBV29-1 and TRBJ1-2, reads SAVISQKPSRDICQRGTSLTIQCQVDSQVTMMFWYRQQPGQSLTLIATANQGSEATYESGFVIDKFPISRPNLTFSTLTVSNMSPEDSSIYLCSVVRTGGDGCTFGSGTRLTVV.

This clonotype has a handful of counts. The chain couples TRBV10-3 to TRBJ1-2; maybe TRBD1 (5 bases). Trimming left V 9 bases short and J 0 bases short, with 11 bases between. Germline V gives CDR1 ENHRY, CDR2 SYGVKD. The CDR3 contains 13 residues. This chain's CDR3 is CAITTDTNYGYTF. The DNA of the CDR3 is TGTGCCATTACGACAGATACTAACTATGGCTACACCTTC.

This clonotype was seen ten or more times. This sequence joins TRBV20-1 and TRBJ2-4; 10 bases fit TRBD2. This CDR3 contains 16 residues. Trimming took 6 bases from V and 3 from J; bases not matched to a gene: 11. Germline V gene sequence: CDR1 DFQATT, CDR2 SNEGSKA (reference sequence). The CDR3 region is CSAVASGGWDKNIQYF. The CDR3 DNA follows: TGCAGTGCGGTGGCTAGCGGGGGTTGGGACAAAAACATTCAGTACTTC.

This clonotype was recorded at least ten times. J is TRBJ1-1 and V is TRBV2; 9 bases are shared with TRBD1. CDR3 size: 13 residues. Germline loops: CDR1 SNHLY, CDR2 FYNNEI. V lost 1 base, J lost 10 bases, and 4 bases stayed unmatched. Here the CDR3 DNA reads TGTGCCAGCAGTGAAGTAGGACAGGGGATAGCTTTCTTT. The encoded protein is CASSEVGQGIAFF.

The table lists this clonotype with many counts. The chain recombines TRBV7-2 with TRBJ1-1; D uncertain. Germline CDR1 and CDR2: SGHTA and FQGNSA. V lost 5 bases and J lost 1, with 14 bases in between. The CDR3 length is 15 residues. The DNA for the CDR3 is TGTGCCAGCAGCGTCAGGTTTTCGGCGAACACTGAAGCTTTCTTT. Its translation is CASSVRFSANTEAFF.

The sample holds many counts of this clonotype. The chain links TRBV20-1 to TRBJ1-2; D unresolved. The CDR3 is made up of 12 amino acids. The V gene's germline CDR1 is DFQATT and CDR2 SNEGSKA (reference sequence). Trimming stripped 3 bases from V and 4 bases from J, with 9 bases between. CDR3 nucleotides: TGCAGTGCTAGCGGGGATCCCTATGGCTACACCTTC. Residues: CSASGDPYGYTF.

This clonotype was found many times. The V and J genes are TRBV20-1 and TRBJ2-7; 8 positions match TRBD1. Germline V CDR1 and CDR2: DFQATT, SNEGSKA (reference sequence). The CDR3 has 15 residues. V shed 3 bases and J 5 bases; nucleotides not matched to a gene: 12. CDR3 sequence reads: CSARGRTGKVHEQYF. CDR3 DNA: TGCAGTGCTAGGGGAAGGACAGGGAAAGTCCACGAGCAGTACTTC.

This clonotype was counted a few times. V usage is TRBV9 and J usage is TRBJ2-5; 16 bases fit TRBD2. The trim removed 0 bases at V and 5 bases at J, leaving 7 bases unmatched. Germline lookup yields CDR1 SGDLS and CDR2 YYNGEE. The CDR3 has 18 amino acids. DNA for the CDR3: TGTGCCAGCAGCGTAGACGGGACTAGCGGGAGGGCTAAGGAGACCCAGTACTTC. Its translation is CASSVDGTSGRAKETQYF.

Ten or more counts support this clonotype. CDR3 bases: TGTGCCAGCAGACGGACTAGCGGGAGTTTGGAGACCCAGTACTTC. It codes for CASRRTSGSLETQYF. The rearrangement uses TRBV7-2 and TRBJ2-5, with 13 bases aligning to TRBD2. Germline values: CDR1 SGHTA, CDR2 FQGNSA. With V trimmed by 6 bases and J by 5 bases, 6 bases remained unmatched. CDR3 length: 15 amino acids.

This clonotype appeared many times. CDR3 region: CASSPAGATEAFF. Here the CDR3 DNA reads TGTGCCAGCAGCCCAGCGGGGGCCACTGAAGCTTTCTTT. The chain combines TRBV3-1 with TRBJ1-1, with D possibly matching TRBD1 (6 bases). Trimming removed 4 bases at V and 4 bases at J, with 10 bases between. This CDR3 has 13 amino acids. From germline, CDR1 is LGHDT and CDR2 YNNKEL (reference sequence). Drawing the rest from reference TRBV3-1 and TRBJ1-1, the complete variable domain is DTAVSQTPKYLVTQMGNDKSIKCEQNLGHDTMYWYKQDSKKFLKIMFSYNNKELIINETVPNRFSPKSPDKAHLNLHINSLELGDSAVYFCASSPAGATEAFFGQGTRLTVV.

In this sample, this clonotype turned up many times. The chain uses TRBV30 and TRBJ2-1; D perhaps matches TRBD2 (5 bases). Germline CDR1 and CDR2: GTSNPN and SVGIG (reference sequence). Trimming left V 2 bases short and J 0 bases short, with 8 bases between. The CDR3 is 14 amino acids. The CDR3 is CAWSRGSSYNEQFF. Written as DNA, the CDR3 is TGTGCCTGGAGTCGTGGGAGCTCCTACAATGAGCAGTTCTTC.

A note on this clonotype: Possible read error: a much larger clone is one base away. The chain uses TRBV15 and TRBJ2-7; D uncertain. The CDR3 totals 15 residues. The V gene's germline CDR1 is LNHNV and CDR2 YYDKDF (reference sequence). CDR3 sequence (DNA): TGTGCCTCCAGCAGAGATATGGGCTCATCCTACGAGCAGTACTTC. As protein: CASSRDMGSSYEQYF.

In its sample, this clonotype was seen many times. The rearrangement joins TRBV7-2 to TRBJ2-5; D is possibly TRBD1 or TRBD2 (6 bases each). The CDR3 runs 13 residues. The germline V and J ends were trimmed by 8 bases and 5 bases, with 15 bases remaining between them. Germline loops: CDR1 SGHTA, CDR2 FQGNSA. The CDR3 reads CASGPGGVETQYF. CDR3 in DNA: TGTGCCAGCGGTCCCGGGGGCGTTGAGACCCAGTACTTC.

This clonotype occurred many times. The chain couples TRBV6-1 to TRBJ2-2; TRBD1 aligns across 8 bases. Germline CDR1 is MNHNS and CDR2 is SASEGT. This CDR3 has 15 residues. Trimming removed 6 bases from V and 5 bases from J; junction bases left unmatched: 8. CDR3 DNA: TGTGCCAGCAGAGAGAGGACAGGGACGACCGGGGAGCTGTTTTTT. Translation: CASRERTGTTGELFF.

This clonotype showed up many times. The chain joins TRBV20-1 to TRBJ1-1; D may be TRBD1 (5 bases). Germline lookup yields CDR1 DFQATT and CDR2 SNEGSKA (reference sequence). V was clipped by 3 bases and J by 1 base, with 9 bases between them. The CDR3 runs to 13 residues. DNA of the CDR3: TGCAGTGCTAGGGCGGGGGGGAACACTGAAGCTTTCTTT. Amino acid sequence: CSARAGGNTEAFF.

This clonotype occurred a few times. CDR3 sequence (DNA): TGTGCCAGCAGGCTTGCAACAGGGTCTGAAGCTTTCTTT. Translated: CASRLATGSEAFF. This chain links TRBV7-2 with TRBJ1-1; D is possibly TRBD1 (6 bases). Trimming left V 6 bases short and J 6 bases short, with 14 bases between. CDR1 is SGHTA and CDR2 is FQGNSA in the germline V gene. The CDR3 is 13 residues long.

This clonotype was counted many times. This sequence joins TRBV20-1 and TRBJ2-5; unclear D gene. The CDR3 length is 13 residues. CDR1 is DFQATT and CDR2 is SNEGSKA in the germline V gene (reference sequence). Trimming cost V 6 bases and J 4 bases, with 15 bases left between them. CDR3 DNA sequence: TGCAGTGCCAACGTCCTGGGTCGAGAGACCCAGTACTTC. It translates to CSANVLGRETQYF.

This clonotype appeared many times. The chain employs TRBV3-1 and TRBJ2-7, with 7 positions matching TRBD2. J was trimmed by 5 bases and V by 4 bases; bases with no gene match: 11. CDR1 is LGHDT, CDR2 YNNKEL, per germline (reference sequence). CDR3 length: 15 residues. DNA for the CDR3: TGTGCCAGCAGCCTAGTGATGCGGGGAGGGAACGAGCAGTACTTC. This codes for CASSLVMRGGNEQYF.

At least ten counts were recorded for this clonotype. The J gene is TRBJ1-5, the V gene TRBV6-2 or TRBV6-3; weak D call: TRBD1 (6 bases). The CDR3 is 15 amino acids. Looked up from germline, CDR1 is MNHEY and CDR2 is SVGEGT. The ends were cut back, 7 bases at V and 2 bases at J, with 15 bases in the middle. CDR3 sequence: CASKTTGYGNQPQHF. The CDR3 DNA reads TGTGCCAGCAAGACAACAGGGTATGGCAATCAGCCCCAGCATTTT.

Regarding this clonotype: Just one base apart from a much larger clone, this may be a read error. The V and J genes are TRBV10-3 and TRBJ2-1, with 8 nucleotides matching TRBD2. Per germline, CDR1 ENHRY and CDR2 SYGVKD. V lost 8 bases and J lost 8; bases outside the gene matches: 14. The CDR3 consists of 15 residues. The CDR3 region is CAIEFGLAPGDEQFF. CDR3 DNA sequence: TGTGCCATCGAGTTTGGACTAGCTCCCGGGGATGAGCAGTTCTTC.

This clonotype was detected only a few times. This rearrangement joins TRBV7-2 to TRBJ2-3; 7 nucleotides agree with TRBD1. The CDR3 has 13 residues. V trimming: 5 bases; J trimming: 4 bases; junction bases outside the gene matches: 3. Germline V CDR1 and CDR2: SGHTA, FQGNSA. This CDR3 reads CASSAQGADTQYF. CDR3 nucleotide sequence: TGTGCCAGCAGCGCGCAGGGGGCAGATACGCAGTATTTT. The whole variable domain, remainder taken from reference TRBV7-2 and TRBJ2-3, is GAGVSQSPSNKVTEKGKDVELRCDPISGHTALYWYRQSLGQGLEFLIYFQGNSAPDKSGLPSDRFSAERTGGSVSTLTIQRTQQEDSAVYLCASSAQGADTQYFGPGTRLTVL.

This clonotype occurred many times. CDR3 in amino acids: CATGEGSNEQFF. Here the CDR3 DNA reads TGCGCCACCGGGGAGGGGAGCAATGAGCAGTTCTTC. The chain links TRBV5-1 to TRBJ2-1; 7 nucleotides agree with TRBD2. Germline values: CDR1 SGHRS, CDR2 YFSETQ. There are 12 residues in the CDR3. V shed 9 bases and J 6 bases; nucleotides not matched to a gene: 6.

Many counts were recorded for this clonotype. The genes are TRBV5-1 and TRBJ1-5; TRBD1 is a possible D gene (5 bases). CDR3 length: 12 residues. Trimming took off 4 bases at V and 10 bases at J, with 12 bases between the two ends. The germline V gene encodes CDR1 SGHRS and CDR2 YFSETQ. CDR3 DNA: TGCGCCAGCAGCATGGACACAGGTCCCCAGCATTTT. Protein: CASSMDTGPQHF.

This clonotype was observed many times. V usage is TRBV7-2 and J usage is TRBJ1-5; D remains ambiguous. This CDR3 has 14 amino acids. Trimming shortened V by 1 base and J by 4 bases, and 8 bases separated the two germline ends. Germline CDR1 and CDR2: SGHTA and FQGNSA. CDR3 nucleotide sequence: TGTGCCAGCAGCTTAGAACAGAGGAATCAGCCCCAGCATTTT. Amino acids: CASSLEQRNQPQHF.

This clonotype was detected many times. V is TRBV20-1 and J is TRBJ2-1, with unresolved D. CDR3 length: 14 amino acids. V lost 1 base and J lost 4, with 11 bases in between. Germline loops: CDR1 DFQATT, CDR2 SNEGSKA (reference sequence). The CDR3 loop reads CSARGAARYNEQFF. For the CDR3, the DNA is TGCAGTGCTAGAGGGGCGGCTCGGTACAATGAGCAGTTCTTC.

The rearrangement uses TRBV20-1 and TRBJ1-1; a possible D gene is TRBD1 (5 bases). Trimming pared 3 bases from V and 5 bases from J, leaving 16 bases between. The CDR3 has 14 residues. Germline V lookup: CDR1 DFQATT, CDR2 SNEGSKA (reference sequence). The chain's CDR3 is CSASLGVGRTEAFF. For the CDR3, the DNA is TGCAGTGCTAGTTTGGGGGTCGGGAGGACTGAAGCTTTCTTT.

This clonotype was observed at least ten times. CDR3 sequence (DNA): TGCGCCAGCGGGGTTTCGGGGATGAACACTGAAGCTTTCTTT. It encodes CASGVSGMNTEAFF. The V call is TRBV5-1, the J call TRBJ1-1; D ambiguous. Germline CDR1 SGHRS, CDR2 YFSETQ. The CDR3 is 14 residues long. Between the trimmed V and J ends, which lost 7 bases and 0 bases, there was a span of 13 bases.

Only a few counts were recorded for this clonotype. The chain recombines TRBV7-9 with TRBJ2-2, with no clear D. Germline V gives CDR1 SEHNR, CDR2 FQNEAQ (reference sequence). Deletions cut 3 bases from V and 3 bases from J, with 8 bases between. The CDR3 extends over 14 amino acids. The CDR3 DNA reads as TGTGCCAGCAGCTTTGACGGTTACACCGGGGAGCTGTTTTTT. Amino acid sequence: CASSFDGYTGELFF.